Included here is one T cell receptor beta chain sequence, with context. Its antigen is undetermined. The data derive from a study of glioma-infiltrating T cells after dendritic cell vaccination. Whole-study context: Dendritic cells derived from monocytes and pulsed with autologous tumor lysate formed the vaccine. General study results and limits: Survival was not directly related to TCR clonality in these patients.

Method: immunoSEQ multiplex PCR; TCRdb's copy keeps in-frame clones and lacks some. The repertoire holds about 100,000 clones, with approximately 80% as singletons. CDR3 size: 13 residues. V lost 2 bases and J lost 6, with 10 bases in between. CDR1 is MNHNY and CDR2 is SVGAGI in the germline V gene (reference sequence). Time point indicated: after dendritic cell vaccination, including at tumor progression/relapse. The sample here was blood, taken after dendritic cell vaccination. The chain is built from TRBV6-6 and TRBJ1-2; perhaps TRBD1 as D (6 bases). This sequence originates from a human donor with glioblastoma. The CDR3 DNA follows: TGTGCCAGCAGTTACAGGGGGACGGATGGCTACACCTTC. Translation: CASSYRGTDGYTF.